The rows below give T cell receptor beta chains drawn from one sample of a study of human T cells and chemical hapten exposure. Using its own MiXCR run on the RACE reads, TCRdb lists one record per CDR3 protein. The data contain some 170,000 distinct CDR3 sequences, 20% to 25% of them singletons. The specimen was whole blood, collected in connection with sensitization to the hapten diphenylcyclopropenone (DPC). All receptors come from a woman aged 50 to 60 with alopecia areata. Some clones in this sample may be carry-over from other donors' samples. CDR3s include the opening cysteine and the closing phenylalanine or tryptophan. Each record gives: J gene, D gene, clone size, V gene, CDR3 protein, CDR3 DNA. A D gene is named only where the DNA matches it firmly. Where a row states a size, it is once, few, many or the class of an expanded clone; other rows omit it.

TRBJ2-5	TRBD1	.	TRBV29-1	CSVPTGNVRTQYF	TGCAGCGTACCGACAGGGAACGTGAGAACCCAGTACTTC
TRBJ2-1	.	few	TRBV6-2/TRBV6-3	CASSYGRRVEQFF	TGTGCCAGCAGTTACGGGAGAAGGGTCGAGCAGTTCTTC
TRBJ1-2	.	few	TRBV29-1	CSGEINYGYTF	TGCAGCGGCGAAATTAACTATGGCTACACCTTC
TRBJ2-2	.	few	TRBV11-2	CASSQNPGMNTGELFF	TGTGCCAGCAGCCAAAATCCCGGGATGAACACCGGGGAGCTGTTTTTT
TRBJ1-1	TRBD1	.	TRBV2	CASSERNRGVGGTEAFF	TGTGCCAGCAGTGAGCGGAACAGGGGAGTAGGTGGCACTGAAGCTTTCTTT
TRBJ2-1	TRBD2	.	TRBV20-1	CSAPLAGASYNEQFF	TGCAGTGCCCCGTTAGCGGGAGCGTCCTACAATGAGCAGTTCTTC
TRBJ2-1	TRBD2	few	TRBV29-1	CSVGTSGGYEQFF	TGCAGCGTAGGGACTAGCGGGGGATATGAGCAGTTCTTC
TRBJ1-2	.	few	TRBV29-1	CSVFVVHGYTF	TGCAGCGTTTTCGTGGTCCATGGCTACACCTTC
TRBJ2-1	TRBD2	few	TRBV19	CASSAGTSGTSPQFF	TGTGCCAGTAGTGCCGGGACTAGCGGTACCTCTCCGCAGTTCTTC
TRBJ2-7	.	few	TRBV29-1	CSVAESGPQPLYEQYF	TGCAGCGTTGCTGAGAGCGGCCCCCAACCCCTTTACGAGCAGTACTTC
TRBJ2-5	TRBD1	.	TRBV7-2	CASSLGGTVQETQYF	TGTGCCAGCAGCTTAGGAGGGACAGTCCAAGAGACCCAGTACTTC
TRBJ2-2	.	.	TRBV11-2	CASISQVGAGGELFF	TGTGCCAGCATCTCACAAGTCGGAGCTGGCGGGGAGCTGTTTTTT
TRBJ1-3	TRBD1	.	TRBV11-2	CASSLFTGVAGNTIYF	TGTGCCAGCAGCCTTTTTACAGGGGTCGCGGGAAACACCATATATTTT
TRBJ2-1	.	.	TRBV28	CASSSLGMVWFF	TGTGCCAGCAGTTCCTTGGGAATGGTTTGGTTCTTC
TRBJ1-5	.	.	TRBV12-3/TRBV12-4	CASSPTGKYQPQHF	TGTGCCAGCAGTCCCACAGGAAAGTACCAGCCCCAGCATTTT
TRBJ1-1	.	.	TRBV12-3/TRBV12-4	CASSLMGLNTEAFF	TGTGCCAGCAGTTTAATGGGGCTGAACACTGAAGCTTTCTTT
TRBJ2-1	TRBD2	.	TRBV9	CASSAGPAGVGNEQFF	TGTGCCAGCAGCGCAGGCCCCGCGGGAGTCGGGAATGAGCAGTTCTTC
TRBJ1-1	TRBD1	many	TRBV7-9	CASSDVTGAVLNTEAFF	TGTGCCAGCAGCGATGTGACAGGGGCCGTATTAAACACTGAAGCTTTCTTT
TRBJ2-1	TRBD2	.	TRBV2	CASTALSGIRGNEQFF	TGTGCCAGTACGGCCCTTAGCGGGATCAGAGGCAATGAGCAGTTCTTC
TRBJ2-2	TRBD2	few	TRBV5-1	CASRQPGGPGTGELFF	TGCGCCAGCAGACAACCGGGAGGGCCTGGCACCGGGGAGCTGTTTTTT
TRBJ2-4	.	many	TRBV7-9	CASSLEGWNIQYF	TGTGCCAGCAGCTTAGAAGGTTGGAACATTCAGTACTTC
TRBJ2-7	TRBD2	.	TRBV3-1	CASSPETSGRGYEQYF	TGTGCCAGCAGCCCTGAGACTAGCGGGAGGGGGTACGAGCAGTACTTC
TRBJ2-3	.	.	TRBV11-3	CASSRTGMTDTQYF	TGTGCCAGCAGCCGAACGGGGATGACAGATACGCAGTATTTT
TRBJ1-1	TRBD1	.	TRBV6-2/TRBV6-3	CASSWGQGAPKTEAFF	TGTGCCAGCAGCTGGGGACAGGGGGCGCCGAAGACTGAAGCTTTCTTT
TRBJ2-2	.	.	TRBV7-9	CASSLVENYGELFF	TGTGCCAGCAGCTTAGTTGAGAACTACGGGGAGCTGTTTTTT
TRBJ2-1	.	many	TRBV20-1	CSARAPLEQFF	TGCAGTGCTAGGGCCCCGCTTGAGCAGTTCTTC
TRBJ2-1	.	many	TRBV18	CASSPPPLYNEQFF	TGTGCCAGCTCACCGCCTCCCCTTTACAATGAGCAGTTCTTC
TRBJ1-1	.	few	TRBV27	CASRTITNTEAFF	TGTGCCAGCAGGACCATTACGAACACTGAAGCTTTCTTT
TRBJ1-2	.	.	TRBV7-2	CASSLRRANYGYTF	TGTGCCAGCAGCTTACGACGAGCTAACTATGGCTACACCTTC
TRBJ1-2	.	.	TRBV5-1	CASSVMPGDNGYTF	TGCGCCAGCAGCGTGATGCCCGGGGATAATGGCTACACCTTC
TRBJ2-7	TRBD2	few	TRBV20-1	CSASGPGTNSYEQYF	TGCAGTGCTAGTGGTCCCGGGACTAACTCCTACGAGCAGTACTTC
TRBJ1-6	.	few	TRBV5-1	CASSLTGFSFPLHF	TGCGCCAGCAGCTTGACAGGGTTCTCGTTCCCCCTCCACTTT
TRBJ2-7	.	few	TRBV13	CASSVQGASTYEQYF	TGTGCCAGCAGCGTACAGGGAGCATCTACTTACGAGCAGTACTTC
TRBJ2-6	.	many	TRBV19	CASSEYTGANVLTF	TGTGCCAGTAGTGAATATACTGGGGCCAACGTCCTGACTTTC
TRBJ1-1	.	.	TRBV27	CASTVTEVNTEAFF	TGTGCCAGCACGGTGACAGAAGTGAACACTGAAGCTTTCTTT
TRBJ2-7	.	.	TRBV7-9	CASSSFGGGPSSYEQYF	TGTGCCAGCAGCTCCTTTGGAGGGGGGCCGAGCTCCTACGAGCAGTACTTC
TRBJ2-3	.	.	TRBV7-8	CASSQLANTQYF	TGTGCCAGCAGCCAGTTGGCAAATACGCAGTATTTT
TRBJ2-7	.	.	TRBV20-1	CSARDGARGVGYEQYF	TGCAGTGCTAGAGATGGGGCCAGGGGAGTAGGGTACGAGCAGTACTTC
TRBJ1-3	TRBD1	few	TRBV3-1	CASSSDRGTGNTIYF	TGTGCCAGCAGCTCCGACAGGGGAACTGGAAACACCATATATTTT
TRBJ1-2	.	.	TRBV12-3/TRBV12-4	CASSSGLGYGYTF	TGTGCCAGCAGTTCGGGCTTGGGCTATGGCTACACCTTC
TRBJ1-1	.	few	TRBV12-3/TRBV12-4	CASTLWGARTEAFF	TGTGCCAGCACCCTATGGGGGGCGCGCACTGAAGCTTTCTTT
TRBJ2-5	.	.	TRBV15	CATSRVPGPETQYF	TGTGCCACCAGCAGAGTCCCCGGACCGGAGACCCAGTACTTC
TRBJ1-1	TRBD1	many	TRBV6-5	CASAKRQRTGAEAFF	TGTGCCAGCGCCAAACGCCAACGGACAGGGGCTGAAGCTTTCTTT
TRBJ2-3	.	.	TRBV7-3	CASSLGGAMTDTQYF	TGTGCCAGCAGCTTGGGGGGCGCGATGACAGATACGCAGTATTTT